Listed below are T cell receptor beta chains from one sample, sequenced in a study of shared clonotypes between healthy human individuals. Using immunoSEQ multiplex PCR, the repertoire was profiled, and TCRdb retains in-frame clones only, with some absent. The table shows about 680,000 clones, with 60% to 75% occurring only once. Material: memory CD4+ T cells sorted from blood. Source of these receptors: a woman in her twenties or thirties in good health. CDR3s include the opening cysteine and the closing phenylalanine or tryptophan. Fields, in order: J gene, clone size, D gene, V gene, CDR3 DNA, CDR3 protein. A D gene is named only where the DNA matches it firmly. Clone size, where shown, is once, few, many, or a class for clones that have expanded.

j_gene: TRBJ2-1
abundance: NA
d_gene: NA
v_gene: TRBV14
CDR3nt: TGTGCCAGCAGCTATAGCGGACTGACCTACAATGAGCAGTTCTTC
CDR3aa: CASSYSGLTYNEQFF

j_gene: TRBJ2-1
abundance: NA
d_gene: TRBD1
v_gene: TRBV27
CDR3nt: TGTGCCAGCGGACGACAGGGGTGGTTCTTC
CDR3aa: CASGRQGWFF

j_gene: TRBJ2-1
abundance: once
d_gene: NA
v_gene: TRBV28
CDR3nt: TGTGCCAGCAGTGCCCACTGGTACAATGAGCAGTTCTTC
CDR3aa: CASSAHWYNEQFF

j_gene: TRBJ2-5
abundance: NA
d_gene: NA
v_gene: TRBV6-1
CDR3nt: TGTGCCAGCAGTTGGACAGTCCAAGAGACCCAGTACTTC
CDR3aa: CASSWTVQETQYF

j_gene: TRBJ2-1
abundance: NA
d_gene: TRBD1
v_gene: TRBV5-6
CDR3nt: TGTGCCAGCAGCCCACAGGGGAGAGGCTCCTACAATGAGCAGTTCTTC
CDR3aa: CASSPQGRGSYNEQFF

j_gene: TRBJ2-1
abundance: NA
d_gene: TRBD2
v_gene: TRBV6-4
CDR3nt: TGTGCCAGCGGGCTGACTAGCGGGAGCGATGAGCAGTTCTTC
CDR3aa: CASGLTSGSDEQFF

j_gene: TRBJ2-6
abundance: NA
d_gene: NA
v_gene: TRBV30
CDR3nt: TGTGCCTGGAGGGCACACGCAAAGCTGCGACAAGGACCTTCTAACTCTGGGGCCAACGTCCTGACTTTC
CDR3aa: CAWRAHAKLRQGPSNSGANVLTF

j_gene: TRBJ2-7
abundance: NA
d_gene: NA
v_gene: TRBV10-1
CDR3nt: TGCGCCAGCAGTGATTACGAGCAGTACTTC
CDR3aa: CASSDYEQYF

j_gene: TRBJ2-7
abundance: once
d_gene: TRBD1
v_gene: TRBV6-1
CDR3nt: TGTGCCAGCAGTGTCCGAGACAGGGCTGTATACGAGCAGTACTTC
CDR3aa: CASSVRDRAVYEQYF

j_gene: TRBJ2-7
abundance: NA
d_gene: NA
v_gene: TRBV28
CDR3nt: TGTGCCAGCAGCTTACGGTACGAGCAGTACTTC
CDR3aa: CASSLRYEQYF

j_gene: TRBJ2-1
abundance: NA
d_gene: NA
v_gene: TRBV19
CDR3nt: TGTGCCAGTAACCCTGGACAGTACAATGAGCAGTTCTTC
CDR3aa: CASNPGQYNEQFF

j_gene: TRBJ1-1
abundance: NA
d_gene: TRBD1
v_gene: TRBV6-5
CDR3nt: TGTGCCAGCAGTCCACAGGGGGCCAACACTGAAGCTTTCTTT
CDR3aa: CASSPQGANTEAFF

j_gene: TRBJ1-5
abundance: NA
d_gene: NA
v_gene: TRBV2
CDR3nt: TGTGCCAGCAGTAGCAGGGGTTTGGGGCCCCAGCATTTT
CDR3aa: CASSSRGLGPQHF

j_gene: TRBJ2-4
abundance: NA
d_gene: NA
v_gene: TRBV5-1
CDR3nt: TGCGCCAGCAGCTTGGGAATGGGGCAGGGCAGAAACATTCAGTACTTC
CDR3aa: CASSLGMGQGRNIQYF

j_gene: TRBJ2-7
abundance: NA
d_gene: TRBD1
v_gene: TRBV18
CDR3nt: TGTGCCAGCTCGCGAGGACAGGGGGGCTCCTACGAGCAGTACTTC
CDR3aa: CASSRGQGGSYEQYF

j_gene: TRBJ1-1
abundance: NA
d_gene: NA
v_gene: TRBV27
CDR3nt: TGTGCCAGCAAATATACAAGTTCGCAGAACACTGAAGCTTTCTTT
CDR3aa: CASKYTSSQNTEAFF

j_gene: TRBJ2-2
abundance: NA
d_gene: NA
v_gene: TRBV28
CDR3nt: TGTGCCAGCAGTTTAAAGGGAATCGACACCGGGGAGCTGTTTTTT
CDR3aa: CASSLKGIDTGELFF

j_gene: TRBJ1-1
abundance: few
d_gene: NA
v_gene: TRBV2
CDR3nt: TGTGCCAGCAGTCACAGGTTATTGAACACTGAAGCTTTCTTT
CDR3aa: CASSHRLLNTEAFF

j_gene: TRBJ2-5
abundance: few
d_gene: TRBD2
v_gene: TRBV18
CDR3nt: TGTGCCAGCTCGTCCGGGACTAGCGGGAGTAGTAGGGTAGAGACCCAGTACTTC
CDR3aa: CASSSGTSGSSRVETQYF

j_gene: TRBJ1-1
abundance: few
d_gene: NA
v_gene: TRBV6-1
CDR3nt: TGTGCCAGCAGTGAGTGGACGGTGAACACTGAAGCTTTCTTT
CDR3aa: CASSEWTVNTEAFF

j_gene: TRBJ2-1
abundance: NA
d_gene: NA
v_gene: TRBV7-8
CDR3nt: TGTGCCAGCAGTCACCGGAGGGCGGTTAGGTATGAGCAGTTCTTC
CDR3aa: CASSHRRAVRYEQFF

j_gene: TRBJ2-3
abundance: NA
d_gene: NA
v_gene: TRBV5-4
CDR3nt: TGTGCCAGCAGCTTGTACTCTAGCACAGATACGCAGTATTTT
CDR3aa: CASSLYSSTDTQYF

j_gene: TRBJ1-2
abundance: NA
d_gene: TRBD1
v_gene: TRBV13
CDR3nt: TGTGCCAGCAGTCCCGGAGGGGGCAATGGCTACACCTTC
CDR3aa: CASSPGGGNGYTF

j_gene: TRBJ2-1
abundance: NA
d_gene: NA
v_gene: TRBV4-2
CDR3nt: TGTGCCAGCAGCCCAGGACAACTAGACTCCTACAATGAGCAGTTCTTC
CDR3aa: CASSPGQLDSYNEQFF

j_gene: TRBJ2-7
abundance: NA
d_gene: TRBD1
v_gene: TRBV18
CDR3nt: TGTGCCAGCTCGTCGACAGGGGGCGAGCAGTACTTC
CDR3aa: CASSSTGGEQYF

j_gene: TRBJ2-3
abundance: NA
d_gene: NA
v_gene: TRBV5-6
CDR3nt: TGTGCCAGCAGCTTGGGGACGGGGGACGGCACAGATACGCAGTATTTT
CDR3aa: CASSLGTGDGTDTQYF

j_gene: TRBJ1-1
abundance: NA
d_gene: NA
v_gene: TRBV10-3
CDR3nt: TGTGCCATCAGTGAGCAGAGTGTAGGCGCTGAAGCTTTCTTT
CDR3aa: CAISEQSVGAEAFF

j_gene: TRBJ1-1
abundance: few
d_gene: NA
v_gene: TRBV2
CDR3nt: TGTGCCAGCAGGAGGACAGACCTGAACACTGAAGCTTTCTTT
CDR3aa: CASRRTDLNTEAFF

j_gene: TRBJ2-7
abundance: NA
d_gene: TRBD2
v_gene: TRBV28
CDR3nt: TGTGCCAGCAGTTCCCAGGTTTTAGCGGGCCTAACCGGCTACGAGCAGTACTTC
CDR3aa: CASSSQVLAGLTGYEQYF

j_gene: TRBJ2-3
abundance: NA
d_gene: NA
v_gene: TRBV28
CDR3nt: TGTGCCAGCACCACCCCTAGAATGTGGGCAGATACGCAGTATTTT
CDR3aa: CASTTPRMWADTQYF

j_gene: TRBJ2-7
abundance: NA
d_gene: NA
v_gene: TRBV14
CDR3nt: TGTGCCAGCAGCTTCAGCGGTGAGCAGTACTTC
CDR3aa: CASSFSGEQYF

j_gene: TRBJ1-2
abundance: NA
d_gene: NA
v_gene: TRBV28
CDR3nt: TGTGCCAGCAGTTTAGGATTATATGGCTACACCTTC
CDR3aa: CASSLGLYGYTF

j_gene: TRBJ2-7
abundance: NA
d_gene: TRBD1
v_gene: TRBV28
CDR3nt: TGTGCTATGGGACAGGGGGTCCACGAGCAGTACTTC
CDR3aa: CAMGQGVHEQYF

j_gene: TRBJ1-1
abundance: NA
d_gene: NA
v_gene: TRBV6-4
CDR3nt: TGTGCCAGCAGTACACGAACGACCGGGAAAACGCGCCTTAACACTGAAGCTTTCTTT
CDR3aa: CASSTRTTGKTRLNTEAFF

j_gene: TRBJ1-5
abundance: NA
d_gene: NA
v_gene: TRBV7-2
CDR3nt: TGTGCCAGCAGCTTAGGCGGGTTCAGCAATCAGCCCCAGCATTTT
CDR3aa: CASSLGGFSNQPQHF

j_gene: TRBJ1-2
abundance: NA
d_gene: NA
v_gene: TRBV7-3
CDR3nt: TGTGCCAGCAGCTTGGGGGACCCTGGAAACTATGGCTACACCTTC
CDR3aa: CASSLGDPGNYGYTF

j_gene: TRBJ2-5
abundance: NA
d_gene: TRBD1
v_gene: TRBV28
CDR3nt: TGTGCCAGCAGTTTTGGGGACAGGTTGGGCAAGGAGACCCAGTACTTC
CDR3aa: CASSFGDRLGKETQYF

j_gene: TRBJ2-5
abundance: NA
d_gene: NA
v_gene: TRBV21-1
CDR3nt: TGTGCCAGCTTGAAGGGAGAAGAGACCCAGTACTTC
CDR3aa: CASLKGEETQYF

j_gene: TRBJ2-7
abundance: NA
d_gene: NA
v_gene: TRBV10-3
CDR3nt: TGTGCCATCAGTGATCGGCAGCCAAGGAGCCACGAGCAGTACTTC
CDR3aa: CAISDRQPRSHEQYF

j_gene: TRBJ1-3
abundance: once
d_gene: NA
v_gene: TRBV25-1
CDR3nt: TGTGCCAGCAGTGACCACGGGCAAGGTGGAAACACCATATATTTT
CDR3aa: CASSDHGQGGNTIYF

j_gene: TRBJ1-2
abundance: few
d_gene: NA
v_gene: TRBV6-1
CDR3nt: TGTGCCAGCAGTGACTCGATGGTTGGCTACACCTTC
CDR3aa: CASSDSMVGYTF

j_gene: TRBJ2-2
abundance: NA
d_gene: NA
v_gene: TRBV5-1
CDR3nt: TGCGCCAGCAGCTTCAAAGGGGGCACCGGGGAGCTGTTTTTT
CDR3aa: CASSFKGGTGELFF

j_gene: TRBJ1-5
abundance: many
d_gene: TRBD1
v_gene: TRBV2
CDR3nt: TGTGCCAGCAGTGCAGAACAGGGGACCCAGCCCCAGCATTTT
CDR3aa: CASSAEQGTQPQHF

j_gene: TRBJ1-5
abundance: once
d_gene: NA
v_gene: TRBV7-2
CDR3nt: TGTGCCAGCAGCTTAAGTTTGGGCGATCAGCCCCAGCATTTT
CDR3aa: CASSLSLGDQPQHF

j_gene: TRBJ2-7
abundance: NA
d_gene: TRBD1
v_gene: TRBV5-1
CDR3nt: TGCGCCAGCAGCTCCCTAGGGGACGGACAGGGTTACGAGCAGTACTTC
CDR3aa: CASSSLGDGQGYEQYF

j_gene: TRBJ2-3
abundance: NA
d_gene: TRBD2
v_gene: TRBV28
CDR3nt: TGTGCCAGCAGTTCCGCCTGGGGAGCGGGAGGGGTTCTTAGCACAGATACGCAGTATTTT
CDR3aa: CASSSAWGAGGVLSTDTQYF

j_gene: TRBJ2-5
abundance: NA
d_gene: TRBD1
v_gene: TRBV5-6
CDR3nt: TGTGCCAGCAGCAAGGGACAGGAAGGGGTCCAGTACTTC
CDR3aa: CASSKGQEGVQYF

j_gene: TRBJ2-1
abundance: few
d_gene: NA
v_gene: TRBV6-6
CDR3nt: TGTGCCAGCAGTCCCACAGGGACCCGTTCGGATGAGCAGTTCTTC
CDR3aa: CASSPTGTRSDEQFF

j_gene: TRBJ2-3
abundance: once
d_gene: NA
v_gene: TRBV27
CDR3nt: TGTGCCAGCAGTCCCGGACAGATAACAGATACGCAGTATTTT
CDR3aa: CASSPGQITDTQYF

j_gene: TRBJ2-3
abundance: NA
d_gene: TRBD2
v_gene: TRBV10-3
CDR3nt: TGTGCCATCAGTGAGAGGAAGGGACTAGGGACAGATACGCAGTATTTT
CDR3aa: CAISERKGLGTDTQYF

j_gene: TRBJ1-2
abundance: NA
d_gene: NA
v_gene: TRBV6-5
CDR3nt: TGTGCCAGCAGTTACTCCTGGACGGGGGGCTACACCTTC
CDR3aa: CASSYSWTGGYTF

j_gene: TRBJ2-7
abundance: NA
d_gene: NA
v_gene: TRBV27
CDR3nt: TGTGCCAGCAAGGGCGGGTCTATCGACGAGCAGTACTTC
CDR3aa: CASKGGSIDEQYF

j_gene: TRBJ2-7
abundance: NA
d_gene: NA
v_gene: TRBV28
CDR3nt: TGTGCCAGCAGTTTATTGGTGGGCGAGCAGTACTTC
CDR3aa: CASSLLVGEQYF